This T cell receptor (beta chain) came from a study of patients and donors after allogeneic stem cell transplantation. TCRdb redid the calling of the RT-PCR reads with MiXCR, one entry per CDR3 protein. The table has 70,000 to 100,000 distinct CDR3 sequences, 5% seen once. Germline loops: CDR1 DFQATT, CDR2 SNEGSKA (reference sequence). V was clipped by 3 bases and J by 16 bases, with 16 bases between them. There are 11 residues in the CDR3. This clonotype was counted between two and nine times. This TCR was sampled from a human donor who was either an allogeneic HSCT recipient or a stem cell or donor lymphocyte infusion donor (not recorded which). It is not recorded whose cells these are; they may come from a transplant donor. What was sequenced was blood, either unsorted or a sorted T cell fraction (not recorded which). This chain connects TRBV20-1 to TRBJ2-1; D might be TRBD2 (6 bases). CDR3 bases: TGCAGTGCTAGGCAACTAGCCGAATCTTTCTTC. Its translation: CSARQLAESFF.